The 17 T cell receptor beta chains below were found in one sample sequenced in a study of blood T cell repertoires in COVID-19. Repertoires were generated with immunoSEQ multiplex PCR, while TCRdb's copy carries only in-frame clones and drops some. The sample shows about 670,000 clones, about 87% of them seen only once. The specimen sequenced was peripheral blood. The receptors come from a woman under 30 with acute or convalescent COVID-19.

The chain recombines TRBV2 with TRBJ2-1; 8 bases match TRBD1. V lost 10 bases and J lost 5; bases outside the gene matches: 13. The CDR3 contains 15 residues. Germline V gives CDR1 SNHLY, CDR2 FYNNEI. CDR3 nucleotide sequence: TGTGCCATCCTCGATTGGACAGGGATCGACAATGAGCAGTTCTTC. As protein: CAILDWTGIDNEQFF.

The gene calls are TRBV24-1 and TRBJ2-3; 11 nucleotides match TRBD1. V shed 4 bases and J 4 bases; nucleotides not matched to a gene: 9. CDR1 is KGHDR, CDR2 SFDVKD, per germline. The CDR3 consists of 17 residues. Here the CDR3 DNA reads TGTGCCACCAGTGACCTGATGTGGGGACAGGGGGCAGATACGCAGTATTTT. Translated, it gives CATSDLMWGQGADTQYF.

The V gene is TRBV18, the J gene TRBJ1-5; D perhaps matches TRBD1 (5 bases). Germline V gene sequence: CDR1 KGHSH, CDR2 LQKENI. Trimming cost V 4 bases and J 0 bases, with 7 bases left between them. The CDR3 length is 14 residues. This CDR3 reads CASSLQDSNQPQHF. The CDR3 nucleotides read TGTGCCAGCTCACTACAGGATAGCAATCAGCCCCAGCATTTT.

The chain combines TRBV4-2 with TRBJ1-3; D is undetermined. Germline CDR1 and CDR2: LGHNA and YNFKEQ. Between the trimmed V and J ends, which lost 0 bases and 0 bases, there was a span of 3 bases. The CDR3 contains 14 residues. The CDR3 region has the DNA TGTGCCAGCAGCCAAGATTACTCTGGAAACACCATATATTTT. Translated, it gives CASSQDYSGNTIYF.

The chain joins TRBV19 to TRBJ1-6; D gene ambiguous. Between the trimmed V and J ends, which lost 4 bases and 9 bases, there was a span of 13 bases. The germline gives CDR1 LNHDA, CDR2 SQIVND (reference sequence). The CDR3 length is 14 residues. The CDR3 spells CASSTFGESSPLHF. As DNA, the CDR3 is TGTGCCAGTAGTACCTTCGGGGAGAGTTCACCCCTCCACTTT.

The chain is built from TRBV5-1 and TRBJ1-2, with a weak D call TRBD1 (5 bases). The CDR3 loop spans 14 amino acids. V was cut by 0 bases and J by 7 bases, with 13 bases left in between. Germline V lookup: CDR1 SGHRS, CDR2 YFSETQ. In DNA form, the CDR3 reads TGCGCCAGCAGCTTGGTCACAGGAATGGGTGGCTACACCTTC. Translated, it gives CASSLVTGMGGYTF.

The chain is built from TRBV5-1 and TRBJ2-6, with TRBD1 as a possible D gene (5 bases). In germline, CDR1 is SGHRS, CDR2 YFSETQ. The CDR3 totals 18 residues. V was shortened by 0 bases and J by 0 bases, with 13 bases between the two germline ends. The CDR3 DNA sequence: TGCGCCAGCAGCTTGGGCCACCTAGGGGTCTCTGGGGCCAACGTCCTGACTTTC. Amino acids: CASSLGHLGVSGANVLTF.

This clone occurred a few times. CDR3 sequence: CASSVTEANTEAFF. Here the CDR3 DNA reads TGTGCCAGCAGTGTTACTGAAGCGAACACTGAAGCTTTCTTT. This chain connects TRBV6-4 to TRBJ1-1; unclear D gene. CDR3 length equals 14 residues. CDR1 and CDR2 (germline): MRHNA, SNTAGT. Trimming stripped 4 bases from V and 1 base from J, with 10 bases between.

The genes are TRBV7-8 and TRBJ2-7; no clear D gene. With 1 base removed from V and 3 bases from J, the gap between germline ends came to 10 bases. CDR3 length: 14 residues. Per germline, CDR1 SGHVS and CDR2 FQNEAQ. The CDR3 DNA is TGTGCCAGCAGCTTAGATTGGCCGCACTACGAGCAGTACTTC. It is translated as CASSLDWPHYEQYF.

On this clone itself: Other DNA sequences in the same sample also yield this CDR3. The rearrangement links TRBV12-3 or TRBV12-4 to TRBJ1-2; 7 bases fit TRBD1. Trimming cost V 3 bases and J 4 bases; bases outside gene matches: 2. The CDR3 loop spans 13 amino acids. The CDR3 sequence is CASSFRDSYGYTF. The CDR3 coding sequence is TGTGCCAGCAGTTTCCGGGACAGCTATGGCTACACCTTC.

The V and J genes are TRBV4-1 and TRBJ2-2; 7 bases are shared with TRBD2. Germline V gene data show CDR1 as MGHRA and CDR2 as YSYEKL. CDR3 length: 16 amino acids. Unmatched junction bases numbered 8, after V lost 2 bases and J lost 5 bases. DNA of the CDR3: TGCGCCAGCAGCCAATGGGCGGGGGTCGGGACCGGGGAGCTGTTTTTT. Translated, it gives CASSQWAGVGTGELFF.

The chain carries TRBV4-1 and TRBJ2-7; D ambiguous. The germline CDR1 and CDR2 sequences are MGHRA and YSYEKL. CDR3 size: 15 residues. Trimming pared 0 bases from V and 2 bases from J, leaving 11 bases between. The CDR3 spells CASSQERSLAYEQYF. CDR3 in DNA: TGCGCCAGCAGCCAAGAGAGATCCCTAGCCTACGAGCAGTACTTC.

As DNA, the CDR3 is TGTGCCAGCAGCCCGACAGGTCCGTATAATTCACCCCTCCACTTT. Translated: CASSPTGPYNSPLHF. The chain employs TRBV3-1 (or the pseudogene TRBV3-2) and TRBJ1-6; tentatively, D is TRBD1 (6 bases). V gave up 4 bases and J gave up 4 bases, with 11 bases separating them. Germline assignment: CDR1 LGHDT and CDR2 YNNKEL (reference sequence). This CDR3 is built from 15 residues.

This clone was detected once. It is unclear where the CDR3 begins or ends on the DNA, so no DNA is shown, and the CDR3 is as TCRdb lists it. The genes are TRBV2 and TRBJ2-2; the D call in the table, TRBD1, was not verified against the DNA. CDR1 is SNHLY and CDR2 is FYNNEI in the germline V gene. Termini included, the CDR3 measures 13 amino acids. The chain's CDR3 is CASSILATGELFF.

The chain is built from TRBV7-9 and TRBJ2-5; no clear D gene. This CDR3 contains 15 residues. Germline CDR1 and CDR2: SEHNR and FQNEAQ (reference sequence). V was shortened by 5 bases and J by 1 base, with 14 bases between the two germline ends. The CDR3 bases are TGTGCCAGCAGCACCCCGTCGAGGAGCCAAGAGACCCAGTACTTC. Its protein is CASSTPSRSQETQYF.

The chain employs TRBV6-2 or TRBV6-3 and TRBJ1-2; no definite D call. Germline V gene lookup returns CDR1 MNHEY and CDR2 SVGEGT. V lost 5 bases to trimming and J lost 7 bases, with 11 bases between them. This CDR3 contains 12 residues. The CDR3 here is CASSGHGVGYTF. The CDR3 nucleotides are TGTGCCAGCAGTGGTCATGGAGTTGGCTACACCTTC.

The chain employs TRBV21-1 and TRBJ2-5; the table calls TRBD1, which could not be checked here. TRBV21-1 is marked as a pseudogene. CDR3 size: 21 residues. The CDR3 coding sequence is TGTGCCAGCAGCAAGGAAAGCGACGGACAGGGGGCCAAGTCTTCAGGAGAGACCCAGTACTTC. This gives the protein CASSKESDGQGAKSSGETQYF.